This TCR beta chain appears in the sequencing data of a study of memory CD4+ T cells and cytomegalovirus serostatus. Turning to the study itself: Healthy Belgian adult donors included about nine CMV-positive and more than 20 CMV-negative people.

Study-wide findings and caveats: Each of approximately 61 CMV-associated TCRbeta sequences occurred in one to five individuals.

As for this clone: The antigen remains unidentified.

Single viable CD3+CD4+CD8-CD45RO+ cells were sorted as the memory CD4+ T cells. Serostatus was set by detecting CMV pp150, pp28, p38, p52 IgG. Using immunoSEQ multiplex PCR, the repertoire was profiled, and TCRdb retains in-frame clones only, with some absent. The sample carries over 65,000 clones, around 80% recorded once. Sequenced: memory CD4+ T cells from blood. The TCR sequence derives from an adult in good health and CMV-seropositive.

In DNA form, the CDR3 reads TGTGCCAGCAGCCAACTAGGGGGAGGAGCGACCCAGTACTTC. This encodes CASSQLGGGATQYF. The chain has TRBV7-8 and TRBJ2-5, with D perhaps being TRBD1 or TRBD2 (6 bases each). The CDR3 sequence is 14 residues long. Germline assignment: CDR1 SGHVS and CDR2 FQNEAQ. V lost 5 bases and J lost 7, with 17 bases in between.